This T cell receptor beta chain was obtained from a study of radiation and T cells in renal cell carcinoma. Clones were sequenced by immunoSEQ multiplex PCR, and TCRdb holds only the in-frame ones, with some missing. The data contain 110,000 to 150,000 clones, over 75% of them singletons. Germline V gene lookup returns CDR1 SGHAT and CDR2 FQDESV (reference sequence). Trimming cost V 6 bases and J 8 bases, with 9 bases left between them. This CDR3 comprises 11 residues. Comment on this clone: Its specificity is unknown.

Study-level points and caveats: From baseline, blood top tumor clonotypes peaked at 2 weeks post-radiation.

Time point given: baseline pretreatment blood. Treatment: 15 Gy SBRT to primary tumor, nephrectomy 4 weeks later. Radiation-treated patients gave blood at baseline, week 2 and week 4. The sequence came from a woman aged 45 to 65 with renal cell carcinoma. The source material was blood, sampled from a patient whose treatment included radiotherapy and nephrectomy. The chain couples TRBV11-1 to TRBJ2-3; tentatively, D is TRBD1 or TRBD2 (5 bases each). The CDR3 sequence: CASRVGTTQYF. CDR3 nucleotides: TGTGCCAGCAGGGTCGGGACTACGCAGTATTTT.